This T cell receptor (beta chain) was captured by sequencing in a study of T cells in localized non-small cell lung cancer. The assay was immunoSEQ multiplex PCR, and TCRdb's table has in-frame clones only and misses some. The sample contains some 39,000 clones, around 86% of which appear only once. Points from the study as a whole: Density of T cells in blood, when higher, went with longer overall survival. The highest T cell clonality was in uninvolved adjacent lung, above tumor.

The germline V gene encodes CDR1 SGHTS and CDR2 YDEGEE. This CDR3 region has 15 residues. Trimming at V came to 3 bases and at J to 6 bases, leaving 9 bases not matched to a gene. A remark on this clone: The antigen remains unidentified.

Sequenced material: peripheral blood mononuclear cells, taken before any cancer treatment. This sequence was found in a male donor aged 60 or over with stage II lung adenocarcinoma. This chain connects TRBV5-8 to TRBJ2-7; 10 nucleotides align to TRBD1. CDR3 nucleotide sequence: TGTGCCAGCAGCTCAGGGACAGGGGTATACGGCGAGCAGTACTTC. This gives the protein CASSSGTGVYGEQYF.